The rows below give T cell receptor beta chains drawn from one sample of a study of graft-versus-host responses after intestinal transplantation. The repertoire was sequenced with immunoSEQ multiplex PCR; TCRdb's copy has only in-frame clones and lacks some. The sample contains around 6,700 clones, around 89% of which appear only once. Sequencing used PBMCs, obtained around 90 days after transplant. These receptors all come from a human patient who received an intestinal transplant, so some T cells may come from the graft donor. Both conserved end residues are part of each CDR3. The D gene is left open where the match is weak. Clone size is given for some rows only: seen once, a few or many times, or a class if the clone is expanded.

V: TRBV9
D: TRBD2
J: TRBJ2-2
length: 15
size: NA
CDR3: CASSVAGRGGGELFF
DNA: TGTGCCAGCAGCGTAGCCGGGAGGGGTGGCGGGGAGCTGTTTTTT

V: TRBV28
D: NA
J: TRBJ1-6
length: 13
size: NA
CDR3: CASRLVQNSPLHF
DNA: TGTGCCAGCAGACTTGTACAAAATTCACCCCTCCACTTT

V: TRBV7-2
D: TRBD2
J: TRBJ2-1
length: 19
size: NA
CDR3: CASSLVAATSVGRYNEQFF
DNA: TGTGCCAGCAGCTTAGTAGCCGCTACTAGCGTCGGGAGGTACAATGAGCAGTTCTTC

V: TRBV6-1
D: NA
J: TRBJ1-2
length: 13
size: NA
CDR3: CASSLQGNYGYTF
DNA: TGTGCCAGTAGCCTACAGGGAAACTATGGCTACACCTTC

V: TRBV28
D: NA
J: TRBJ1-2
length: 12
size: NA
CDR3: CASSLFGDGYTF
DNA: TGTGCCAGCAGTTTATTTGGGGACGGCTACACCTTC

V: TRBV7-9
D: NA
J: TRBJ1-3
length: 16
size: NA
CDR3: CASSLQISGAGNTIYF
DNA: TGTGCCAGCAGCTTACAAATCTCAGGCGCCGGAAACACCATATATTTT

V: TRBV5-1
D: NA
J: TRBJ2-2
length: 14
size: once
CDR3: CASSLEGYTGELFF
DNA: TGCGCCAGCAGCTTGGAGGGATACACCGGGGAGCTGTTTTTT

V: TRBV5-6
D: NA
J: TRBJ1-2
length: 15
size: NA
CDR3: CASSLTGPGNYGYTF
DNA: TGTGCCAGCAGCTTGACAGGGCCGGGGAACTATGGCTACACCTTC

V: TRBV5-4
D: TRBD1
J: TRBJ2-1
length: 14
size: NA
CDR3: CASSPGQDYNEQFF
DNA: TGTGCCAGCAGCCCGGGACAGGACTACAATGAGCAGTTCTTC

V: TRBV28
D: TRBD2
J: TRBJ2-3
length: 19
size: NA
CDR3: CASSFPSGLAGARTDTQYF
DNA: TGTGCCAGCAGTTTCCCCTCTGGACTAGCGGGGGCCCGCACAGATACGCAGTATTTT

V: TRBV2
D: NA
J: TRBJ1-6
length: 12
size: NA
CDR3: CASSVNNSPLHF
DNA: TGTGCCAGCAGTGTAAATAATTCACCCCTCCACTTT

V: TRBV5-1
D: NA
J: TRBJ2-1
length: 12
size: NA
CDR3: CASSLAYSEQFF
DNA: TGCGCCAGCAGCTTGGCCTACTCAGAGCAGTTCTTC

V: TRBV6-9
D: TRBD1
J: TRBJ1-1
length: 15
size: NA
CDR3: CASRETGGGGTEAFF
DNA: TGTGCCAGCAGGGAGACAGGGGGTGGTGGCACTGAAGCTTTCTTT

V: TRBV9
D: TRBD2
J: TRBJ2-3
length: 17
size: NA
CDR3: CASSVDEAGGPIDTQYF
DNA: TGTGCCAGCAGCGTAGATGAAGCGGGGGGGCCAATAGATACGCAGTATTTT